Below are 25 T cell receptor beta chains sequenced from a single sample in a study of OX40 agonist ivuxolimab in advanced cancers. The data were produced by immunoSEQ multiplex PCR, yet TCRdb's version contains in-frame clones alone and is incomplete. The sample consists of 90,000 to 100,000 clones, roughly 80% of them appearing once. The specimen was CD4+ or CD8+ T cells sorted from blood, collected in a trial of the OX40 agonist ivuxolimab. The receptors shown here come from an adult with an advanced solid tumor such as melanoma, head and neck, liver or kidney cancer.

The chain is built from TRBV7-6 and TRBJ1-3, with D unresolved. The CDR3 consists of 15 residues. Germline-derived CDR1 and CDR2 are SGHVS and FNYEAQ. The V and J ends lost 4 bases and 2 bases respectively, with 12 bases between them. In DNA form, the CDR3 reads TGTGCCAGCAGCTCCGACATTCTCACTGGAAACACCATATATTTT. This sequence encodes CASSSDILTGNTIYF. Combining the CDR3 with reference TRBV7-6 and TRBJ1-3 gives the whole variable domain GAGVSQSPRYKVTKRGQDVALRCDPISGHVSLYWYRQALGQGPEFLTYFNYEAQQDKSGLPNDRFSAERPEGSISTLTIQRTEQRDSAMYRCASSSDILTGNTIYFGEGSWLTVV.

This rearrangement joins TRBV27 to TRBJ2-7, with 10 bases fitting TRBD2. Germline CDR1 and CDR2: MNHEY and SMNVEV (reference sequence). J lost 6 bases, V lost 5 bases, and 13 bases had no gene match. The CDR3 is made up of 16 amino acids. The CDR3 coding sequence is TGTGCCAGCAGTACCCCCGTAGCGGGAGGTATGGTCGAGCAGTACTTC. Amino acid sequence: CASSTPVAGGMVEQYF.

The chain has TRBV7-2 and TRBJ2-7; possibly TRBD1 or TRBD2 for D (5 bases each). This CDR3 is built from 15 residues. Germline V gene sequence: CDR1 SGHTA, CDR2 FQGNSA. V lost 0 bases, J lost 0 bases, and 9 bases lay in between. This CDR3 is CASSLAEGSSYEQYF. CDR3 in DNA: TGTGCCAGCAGCTTAGCCGAGGGGAGCTCCTACGAGCAGTACTTC.

The J gene is TRBJ2-1, the V gene TRBV11-3; 10 bases fit TRBD1. V lost 1 base, J lost 3 bases, and 0 bases stayed unmatched. Germline CDR1 SGHNT, CDR2 YENEEA. The CDR3 loop spans 15 amino acids. The CDR3 spells CASSLGTGGYNEQFF. The CDR3 DNA is TGTGCCAGCAGCTTAGGGACAGGGGGCTACAATGAGCAGTTCTTC.

This chain uses TRBV25-1 with TRBJ2-6, with D possibly being TRBD1 (6 bases). The CDR3 is 18 residues long. V was clipped by 4 bases and J by 2 bases, with 18 bases between them. From germline, CDR1 is MGHDK and CDR2 SYGVNS. CDR3 region: CASSGNRVGRAGANVLTF. CDR3 sequence (DNA): TGTGCCAGCAGTGGGAACAGGGTTGGTCGAGCTGGGGCCAACGTCCTGACTTTC.

The chain recombines TRBV14 with TRBJ1-4; no reliable D call. Looked up from germline, CDR1 is SGHDN and CDR2 is FVKESK. This CDR3 is built from 15 residues. Trimming left V 1 base short and J 3 bases short, with 9 bases between. DNA of the CDR3: TGTGCCAGCAGCCAAGTCTACCGACCTAATGAAAAACTGTTTTTT. As protein: CASSQVYRPNEKLFF.

In DNA, the CDR3 is TGTGCCAGTAGTATCACCGGGGAGCTGTTTTTT. It encodes CASSITGELFF. This chain uses TRBV19 with TRBJ2-2; D is undetermined. Trimming cost V 3 bases and J 4 bases, with 0 bases left between them. Germline-derived CDR1 and CDR2 are LNHDA and SQIVND (reference sequence). The CDR3 consists of 11 residues.

The rearrangement links TRBV5-1 to TRBJ2-7; no reliable D call. Looked up from germline, CDR1 is SGHRS and CDR2 is YFSETQ. V lost 0 bases to trimming and J lost 4 bases, with 5 bases between them. The CDR3 is 12 amino acids. The CDR3 region is CASSLVSYEQYF. Here the CDR3 DNA reads TGCGCCAGCAGCTTGGTAAGTTACGAGCAGTACTTC. The full variable domain, with the rest looked up from reference TRBV5-1 and TRBJ2-7, is KAGVTQTPRYLIKTRGQQVTLSCSPISGHRSVSWYQQTPGQGLQFLFEYFSETQRNKGNFPGRFSGRQFSNSRSEMNVSTLELGDSALYLCASSLVSYEQYFGPGTRLTVT.

This clone was recorded once. The CDR3 nucleotides are TGCGCCAGCAGTGATCTAGCGGGAGGCGTCTCCTACAATGAGCAGTTCTTC. This codes for CASSDLAGGVSYNEQFF. The chain uses TRBV5-1 and TRBJ2-1; TRBD2 matches at 11 bases. The V segment lost 5 bases and the J segment 0 bases; nucleotides outside the gene matches: 7. The CDR3 loop spans 17 amino acids. The germline CDR1 and CDR2 sequences are SGHRS and YFSETQ.

The rearrangement uses TRBV20-1 and TRBJ2-7, with D perhaps TRBD2 (5 bases). The germline gives CDR1 DFQATT, CDR2 SNEGSKA (reference sequence). This CDR3 has 11 amino acids. V shed 3 bases and J shed 6 bases, with 9 bases lying between them. CDR3: CSARVDSEQYF. The CDR3 DNA follows: TGCAGTGCTAGGGTGGACTCCGAGCAGTACTTC.

The J gene is TRBJ2-3, the V gene TRBV6-1; perhaps TRBD1 as D (6 bases). The CDR3 loop spans 17 amino acids. Per the germline V gene, CDR1 is MNHNS and CDR2 is SASEGT. V lost 2 bases and J 0 bases, leaving 15 bases between the germline ends. The CDR3 bases are TGTGCCAGCAGTGAATTCCTGGGGGCTGGTAGCACAGATACGCAGTATTTT. As protein: CASSEFLGAGSTDTQYF.

This clone was found a few times. The V and J genes are TRBV19 and TRBJ2-7, with 7 bases identical to TRBD1. J gave up 6 bases and V 6 bases, and 8 bases lay outside the gene matches. The CDR3 length is 13 residues. CDR1 LNHDA and CDR2 SQIVND come from the germline V gene (reference sequence). The CDR3 nucleotides read TGTGCCAGTAGCATGACAGGGATCTCCGAGCAGTACTTC. The encoded protein is CASSMTGISEQYF.

V usage is TRBV7-9 and J usage is TRBJ2-5, with unresolved D. This CDR3 contains 13 residues. In germline, CDR1 is SEHNR, CDR2 FQNEAQ (reference sequence). V dropped 2 bases and J dropped 10 bases, with 14 bases sitting between them. CDR3 amino acids: CASSLQPESGQYF. The CDR3 DNA reads TGTGCCAGCAGCTTACAGCCCGAATCGGGCCAGTACTTC.

The V and J genes are TRBV30 and TRBJ2-3; possibly TRBD1 for D (6 bases). The CDR3 contains 14 residues. Trimming shortened V by 5 bases and J by 1 base, and 13 bases separated the two germline ends. The germline CDR1 and CDR2 sequences are GTSNPN and SVGIG (reference sequence). The DNA of the CDR3 is TGTGCCTGGGACCTGGACAGAGGCACAGATACGCAGTATTTT. This sequence encodes CAWDLDRGTDTQYF.

The chain uses TRBV7-2 and TRBJ2-3; D unresolved. The CDR3 runs 14 residues. CDR1 is SGHTA, CDR2 FQGNSA, per germline. Trimming removed 5 bases from V and 2 bases from J, with 11 bases in between. The CDR3 loop reads CASSVRRNTDTQYF. For the CDR3, the DNA is TGTGCCAGCAGCGTGAGGCGGAACACAGATACGCAGTATTTT.

V and J are TRBV5-1 and TRBJ2-1; TRBD2 agrees at 12 bases. Germline-derived CDR1 and CDR2 are SGHRS and YFSETQ. The CDR3 runs 16 residues. Trimming at V came to 4 bases and at J to 6 bases, leaving 8 bases not matched to a gene. The CDR3 sequence: CASSPTTSGSPNEQFF. Written as DNA, the CDR3 is TGCGCCAGCAGCCCAACGACTAGCGGGAGTCCCAATGAGCAGTTCTTC.

The chain recombines TRBV5-1 with TRBJ2-1; 13 bases line up with TRBD2. The CDR3 contains 21 residues. CDR1 and CDR2 (germline): SGHRS, YFSETQ. V lost 2 bases to trimming and J lost 2 bases; unmatched junction nucleotides: 16. CDR3 bases: TGCGCCAGCAGCTTCGGACAGCCTAAACTAGCGGGAGGGGTGACCTACAATGAGCAGTTCTTC. Translated, it gives CASSFGQPKLAGGVTYNEQFF.

Comment on this clone: The sample holds other DNA sequences that translate to the same CDR3. The rearrangement joins TRBV5-1 to TRBJ2-7, with unresolved D. Trimming stripped 4 bases from V and 2 bases from J, with 13 bases between. This CDR3 spans 14 amino acids. Looked up from germline, CDR1 is SGHRS and CDR2 is YFSETQ. This CDR3 is CASSPLGRTYEQYF. The CDR3 DNA reads as TGCGCCAGCAGCCCCCTCGGAAGAACCTACGAGCAGTACTTC.

This chain joins TRBV5-1 and TRBJ2-2; D unclear. This CDR3 has 15 amino acids. V was shortened by 1 base and J by 2 bases, with 9 bases between the two germline ends. Germline CDR1 is SGHRS and CDR2 is YFSETQ. The CDR3 here is CASSLHTSNTGELFF. The CDR3 nucleotides read TGCGCCAGCAGCTTGCATACGAGTAACACCGGGGAGCTGTTTTTT. The full variable domain, with the rest looked up from reference TRBV5-1 and TRBJ2-2, is KAGVTQTPRYLIKTRGQQVTLSCSPISGHRSVSWYQQTPGQGLQFLFEYFSETQRNKGNFPGRFSGRQFSNSRSEMNVSTLELGDSALYLCASSLHTSNTGELFFGEGSRLTVL.

The chain recombines TRBV6-4 with TRBJ2-2, with 9 positions matching TRBD1. Germline trimming cut 6 bases from V and 5 bases from J; bases unmatched to any gene: 7. The CDR3 is made up of 15 amino acids. Germline lookup yields CDR1 MRHNA and CDR2 SNTAGT. CDR3 protein: CASSGPGQGTGELFF. In DNA, the CDR3 is TGTGCCAGCAGCGGCCCGGGACAGGGAACCGGGGAGCTGTTTTTT.

The chain joins TRBV5-8 to TRBJ2-7, with D possibly matching TRBD2 (6 bases). The V end was cut by 0 bases, the J end by 2 bases, with 9 bases between. From germline, CDR1 is SGHTS and CDR2 YDEGEE. This CDR3 region has 14 residues. The DNA of the CDR3 is TGTGCCAGCAGCTTGGCAGGACTAACCTACGAGCAGTACTTC. This codes for CASSLAGLTYEQYF.

This clone was observed a few times. The chain links TRBV30 to TRBJ2-5; D remains unclear. This CDR3 comprises 13 residues. The germline V and J ends were trimmed by 0 bases and 2 bases, with 7 bases remaining between them. CDR1 is GTSNPN and CDR2 is SVGIG in the germline V gene (reference sequence). CDR3 amino acids: CAWSVPFQETQYF. The CDR3 DNA follows: TGTGCCTGGAGTGTTCCCTTTCAAGAGACCCAGTACTTC.

J is TRBJ1-4 and V is TRBV5-6; TRBD1 aligns across 9 bases. The germline gives CDR1 SGHDT, CDR2 YYEEEE. J lost 6 bases, V lost 2 bases, and 2 bases had no gene match. The CDR3 is 14 residues long. DNA of the CDR3: TGTGCCAGCAGCTTCGGGACAGGGTATGAAAAACTGTTTTTT. Translated: CASSFGTGYEKLFF. The full variable domain, its missing parts supplied by reference TRBV5-6 and TRBJ1-4, is DAGVTQSPTHLIKTRGQQVTLRCSPKSGHDTVSWYQQALGQGPQFIFQYYEEEERQRGNFPDRFSGHQFPNYSSELNVNALLLGDSALYLCASSFGTGYEKLFFGSGTQLSVL.

The chain uses TRBV11-3 and TRBJ2-1; D gene unclear. Germline CDR1 reads SGHNT; CDR2 reads YENEEA. This CDR3 spans 12 amino acids. The V gene lost 0 bases and the J gene lost 10 bases, with 7 bases spanning the gap. DNA for the CDR3: TGTGCCAGCAGCTTAGATCAGAGAGAGCAGTTCTTC. Protein sequence: CASSLDQREQFF.

This sequence joins TRBV28 and TRBJ1-6; TRBD1 matches at 7 bases. The germline V gene encodes CDR1 MDHEN and CDR2 SYDVKM. CDR3 length: 14 residues. V was pared by 7 bases and J by 8 bases, with 8 bases of the junction left unmatched. This chain's CDR3 is CASKKQGLYSPLHF. CDR3 coding DNA: TGTGCCAGCAAAAAACAGGGGCTTTATTCACCCCTCCACTTT.